A single sample gave rise to the 6 T cell receptor beta chains below, sequenced in a study of post-analysis software for immune sequencing data. Study-wide results and limits: Included in a set of about five TRBV segments more frequent in patients than controls were TRBV5-6, TRBV5-1 and TRBV20-1.

Antigen specificity for these receptors is unknown. Built from TCR beta cDNA, the libraries had unique molecular identifiers in them. MiXCR, run by TCRdb on the PCR reads, gives a single entry per CDR3 protein. The data show almost 700,000 distinct CDR3 sequences, roughly three fifths seen once. Sequences were obtained from blood. All receptors come from a girl aged 2-10 years with multiple sclerosis.

CDR3 DNA: TGTGCCAGCAGCGTGGGACAGGGAGGGACCTCCTACGAGCAGTACTTC. The encoded protein is CASSVGQGGTSYEQYF. The V call is TRBV7-9, the J call TRBJ2-7, with 9 bases aligning to TRBD1. The CDR3 covers 16 residues. V gave up 5 bases and J gave up 0 bases; unmatched junction bases: 8. CDR1 is SEHNR and CDR2 is FQNEAQ in the germline V gene (reference sequence). Combining the CDR3 with reference TRBV7-9 and TRBJ2-7 gives the whole variable domain DTGVSQNPRHKITKRGQNVTFRCDPISEHNRLYWYRQTLGQGPEFLTYFQNEAQLEKSRLLSDRFSAERPKGSFSTLEIQRTEQGDSAMYLCASSVGQGGTSYEQYFGPGTRLTVT.

This clonotype was detected only once. This rearrangement joins TRBV24-1 to TRBJ2-3; D tentatively fits TRBD1 or TRBD2 (5 bases each). Trimming took off 8 bases at V and 3 bases at J, with 11 bases between the two ends. Germline values: CDR1 KGHDR, CDR2 SFDVKD. The CDR3 sequence is 13 residues long. CDR3: CATKGTSTDTQYF. In nucleotides, the CDR3 is TGTGCCACCAAGGGGACGTCTACAGATACGCAGTATTTT.

This chain links TRBV7-2 with TRBJ1-1; 9 bases line up with TRBD1. CDR3 length: 17 amino acids. Germline V gene data show CDR1 as SGHTA and CDR2 as FQGNSA. V lost 2 bases to trimming and J lost 1 base; unmatched junction nucleotides: 8. The CDR3 spells CASSLLQGAFKNTEAFF. CDR3 nucleotide sequence: TGTGCCAGCAGCTTACTACAGGGGGCTTTCAAGAACACTGAAGCTTTCTTT.

The chain recombines TRBV20-1 with TRBJ2-5; tentative D call: TRBD1 (6 bases). The J call is uncertain, as TRBJ2-7 better fits the DNA end. Germline V gene data show CDR1 as DFQATT and CDR2 as SNEGSKA (reference sequence). The CDR3 runs to 13 residues. Here the CDR3 reads CSARGTVAYEQYF. The CDR3 nucleotides are TGCAGTGCTAGAGGGACAGTTGCCTACGAGCAGTACTTC.

The chain employs TRBV10-3 and TRBJ2-1, with a tentative D call TRBD2 (6 bases). Germline lookup yields CDR1 ENHRY and CDR2 SYGVKD. V was cut by 5 bases and J by 0 bases, with 11 bases left in between. The CDR3 sequence is 15 residues long. In DNA form, the CDR3 reads TGTGCCATCAGTACCGACGGGAGCTCCTACAATGAGCAGTTCTTC. Its protein is CAISTDGSSYNEQFF.

The chain has TRBV6-5 and TRBJ2-3, with 8 positions matching TRBD2. The germline gives CDR1 MNHEY, CDR2 SVGAGI. This CDR3 comprises 16 residues. After removal of 3 bases from V and 4 bases from J, the junction contained 9 bases not matched to a gene. CDR3 in amino acids: CASSYERGGWSDTQYF. The CDR3 nucleotides read TGTGCCAGCAGTTATGAACGGGGGGGCTGGTCAGATACGCAGTATTTT.